This T cell receptor beta chain came from a study of blood T cell repertoires in COVID-19. About the study: There were acute and convalescent COVID-19 samples, and they came from the United States, Italy and Spain.

A remark on this clone: Within the sample, other DNA sequences also encode this same CDR3.

Participant ages covered roughly 18 to 89 years across 20 to 30 US areas. Assignments of participants to cohorts depended upon their own reported clinical history. Recovery meant two consecutive negative NP/OP PCR tests, professional clearance, or resolved symptoms. Germline CDR1 and CDR2: GTSNPN and SVGIG (reference sequence). V was clipped by 0 bases and J by 7 bases, with 9 bases between them. The CDR3 has 12 residues. The repertoire was sequenced with immunoSEQ multiplex PCR; TCRdb's copy has only in-frame clones and lacks some. The sample includes around 330,000 clones, roughly 90% of them seen just once.

The specimen sequenced was PBMCs or T cells enriched from blood (not recorded which). The V call is TRBV30, the J call TRBJ1-1, with D unresolved. The TCR sequence derives from a man aged 60-69 years who had recovered from COVID-19. The CDR3: CAWSVLGFEAFF. In nucleotides, the CDR3 is TGTGCCTGGAGTGTACTAGGGTTTGAAGCTTTCTTT. The whole variable domain, remainder taken from reference TRBV30 and TRBJ1-1, is SQTIHQWPATLVQPVGSPLSLECTVEGTSNPNLYWYRQAAGRGLQLLFYSVGIGQISSEVPQNLSASRPQDRQFILSSKKLLLSDSGFYLCAWSVLGFEAFFGQGTRLTVV.